This is a list of T cell receptor beta chains from one sample in a study of siplizumab effects on memory and regulatory T cells. The table came from immunoSEQ multiplex PCR; TCRdb's copy has only in-frame clones and leaves some out. The repertoire has about 87,000 clones, 85% to 90% of them found once; the top ten carry about 16%. Sequenced material: CD4+ T cells sorted from blood. The receptors stem from a human donor in good health. Each CDR3 is given with its conserved first and last residue. A D gene is named only where the DNA matches it firmly.

j_gene: TRBJ2-1
d_gene: NA
v_gene: TRBV6-1
CDR3aa: CASSEEGLYNEQFF
CDR3nt: TGTGCCAGCAGTGAAGAAGGGCTATACAATGAGCAGTTCTTC

j_gene: TRBJ2-7
d_gene: NA
v_gene: TRBV7-3
CDR3aa: CASSLQPRDEQYF
CDR3nt: TGTGCCAGCAGCTTACAACCCCGGGACGAGCAGTACTTC

j_gene: TRBJ2-3
d_gene: NA
v_gene: TRBV4-2
CDR3aa: CASSQRPSDTQYF
CDR3nt: TGTGCCAGCAGCCAAAGGCCCTCAGATACGCAGTATTTT

j_gene: TRBJ2-2
d_gene: NA
v_gene: TRBV5-5
CDR3aa: CASSWRGQTGGELFF
CDR3nt: TGTGCCAGCAGCTGGAGGGGACAAACGGGCGGGGAGCTGTTTTTT

j_gene: TRBJ2-7
d_gene: NA
v_gene: TRBV6-6
CDR3aa: CASSPALYEQYF
CDR3nt: TGTGCCAGCAGCCCGGCGTTGTACGAGCAGTACTTC

j_gene: TRBJ2-5
d_gene: NA
v_gene: TRBV4-1
CDR3aa: CASSQSRDSQELAQYF
CDR3nt: TGCGCCAGCAGCCAATCCCGCGACAGCCAAGAGTTGGCCCAGTACTTC

j_gene: TRBJ2-6
d_gene: NA
v_gene: TRBV2
CDR3aa: CASRGAGANVLTF
CDR3nt: TGTGCCAGCAGGGGAGCTGGGGCCAACGTCCTGACTTTC

j_gene: TRBJ1-3
d_gene: NA
v_gene: TRBV7-8
CDR3aa: CASSLMGVTGNTIYF
CDR3nt: TGTGCCAGCAGCTTAATGGGGGTGACTGGAAACACCATATATTTT

j_gene: TRBJ2-7
d_gene: NA
v_gene: TRBV7-8
CDR3aa: CASSLADHEQYF
CDR3nt: TGTGCCAGCAGCTTAGCGGACCACGAGCAGTACTTC

j_gene: TRBJ2-2
d_gene: TRBD1
v_gene: TRBV6-1
CDR3aa: CASRQGAANTGELFF
CDR3nt: TGTGCCAGCAGGCAGGGGGCAGCGAACACCGGGGAGCTGTTTTTT

j_gene: TRBJ2-1
d_gene: TRBD2
v_gene: TRBV4-3
CDR3aa: CASSSRLADYNEQFF
CDR3nt: TGCGCCAGCAGCTCTCGACTAGCAGATTACAATGAGCAGTTCTTC

j_gene: TRBJ1-5
d_gene: NA
v_gene: TRBV19
CDR3aa: CASHFDGLNQPQHF
CDR3nt: TGTGCCAGCCACTTTGACGGACTCAATCAGCCCCAGCATTTT

j_gene: TRBJ1-2
d_gene: TRBD1
v_gene: TRBV29-1
CDR3aa: CSVRTGNGYTF
CDR3nt: TGCAGCGTACGGACAGGGAATGGCTACACCTTC

j_gene: TRBJ1-2
d_gene: NA
v_gene: TRBV29-1
CDR3aa: CSVDSGYGYTF
CDR3nt: TGCAGCGTTGATTCAGGGTATGGCTACACCTTC

j_gene: TRBJ1-6
d_gene: NA
v_gene: TRBV12-5
CDR3aa: CASGLSFRSSYNSPLHF
CDR3nt: TGTGCTAGTGGTCTGTCCTTCAGGAGCTCCTATAATTCACCCCTCCACTTT

j_gene: TRBJ2-2
d_gene: TRBD1
v_gene: TRBV28
CDR3aa: CASTYTQGAGNTGELFF
CDR3nt: TGTGCCAGCACCTATACACAGGGGGCTGGGAACACCGGGGAGCTGTTTTTT